Listed below are T cell receptor beta chains from one sample, sequenced in a study of regulatory T cells in long-lasting Graves disease. TCRdb recomputed calls from the multiplex PCR reads with MiXCR, one row per CDR3 protein. This table holds more than 300,000 distinct CDR3 sequences, 20% to 25% found once. Sequences were derived from peripheral blood mononuclear cells (PBMCs), sampled when the disease was refractory, from a patient treated with antithyroid drugs. These receptors originate from a woman in her thirties or forties with Graves disease. CDR3s include the opening cysteine and the closing phenylalanine or tryptophan. The order of the fields is clone size, V gene, J gene, CDR3 length, D gene, CDR3 protein, CDR3 DNA. D genes are given only for firm matches. For some rows the clone size is stated as once, few or many, or as a class when expanded; others skip it.

size: few; V: TRBV4-1; J: TRBJ2-7; length: 14; D: .; CDR3: CASSQDQHSYEQYF; DNA: TGCGCCAGCAGCCAAGACCAGCACTCCTACGAGCAGTACTTC
size: many; V: TRBV12-3/TRBV12-4; J: TRBJ1-4; length: 14; D: TRBD1; CDR3: CASSPGQGNEKLFF; DNA: TGTGCCAGCAGCCCTGGACAGGGTAATGAAAAACTGTTTTTT
size: .; V: TRBV9; J: TRBJ2-4; length: 16; D: .; CDR3: CASSVAEGWAKNIQYF; DNA: TGTGCCAGCAGCGTAGCTGAAGGGTGGGCAAAAAACATTCAGTACTTC
size: few; V: TRBV11-2; J: TRBJ2-3; length: 16; D: TRBD1; CDR3: CASSSDRSVHTDTQYF; DNA: TGTGCCAGCAGCTCGGACAGGAGTGTACACACAGATACGCAGTATTTT
size: many; V: TRBV10-3; J: TRBJ2-5; length: 17; D: .; CDR3: CAISESGGMGYGETQYF; DNA: TGTGCCATCAGTGAGTCAGGAGGGATGGGATACGGAGAGACCCAGTACTTC
size: .; V: TRBV29-1; J: TRBJ2-1; length: 13; D: TRBD2; CDR3: CSVGLAGAREQFF; DNA: TGCAGCGTAGGACTAGCGGGAGCTCGTGAGCAGTTCTTC
size: few; V: TRBV29-1; J: TRBJ1-1; length: 13; D: TRBD1; CDR3: CSVWTGMNTEAFF; DNA: TGCAGCGTCTGGACAGGAATGAACACTGAAGCTTTCTTT
size: .; V: TRBV4-1; J: TRBJ2-5; length: 17; D: .; CDR3: CASQPIRAKKGQETQYF; DNA: TGCGCCAGTCAGCCAATTAGAGCAAAGAAAGGCCAAGAGACCCAGTACTTC
size: .; V: TRBV28; J: TRBJ1-6; length: 16; D: .; CDR3: CASSPIRGQDNSPLHF; DNA: TGTGCCAGCAGTCCCATCAGGGGTCAGGATAATTCACCCCTCCACTTT
size: many; V: TRBV25-1; J: TRBJ2-5; length: 13; D: .; CDR3: CASLRVGGETQYF; DNA: TGTGCCAGTCTTCGGGTCGGAGGGGAGACCCAGTACTTC
size: .; V: TRBV9; J: TRBJ1-6; length: 15; D: .; CDR3: CASSVAAGTPSPLHF; DNA: TGTGCCAGCAGCGTTGCAGCCGGGACACCCAGTCCCCTCCACTTT
size: few; V: TRBV3-1; J: TRBJ1-1; length: 15; D: .; CDR3: CASSPSWTDRSEAFF; DNA: TGTGCCAGCAGCCCATCCTGGACAGATCGTTCTGAAGCTTTCTTT
size: few; V: TRBV13; J: TRBJ1-1; length: 13; D: .; CDR3: CASSPQGNREAFF; DNA: TGTGCCAGCAGCCCCCAGGGGAATCGGGAAGCTTTCTTT
size: .; V: TRBV29-1; J: TRBJ2-1; length: 13; D: .; CDR3: CSVEYASYNEQFF; DNA: TGCAGCGTTGAATACGCTTCCTACAATGAGCAGTTCTTC
size: many; V: TRBV24-1; J: TRBJ1-1; length: 15; D: .; CDR3: CATSDLPAMSTEAFF; DNA: TGTGCCACCAGTGACCTCCCGGCAATGAGCACTGAAGCTTTCTTT
size: .; V: TRBV10-2; J: TRBJ2-5; length: 15; D: .; CDR3: CASSALLVTQETQYF; DNA: TGCGCCAGCAGTGCGTTGCTAGTCACCCAAGAGACCCAGTACTTC
size: many; V: TRBV28; J: TRBJ2-4; length: 13; D: .; CDR3: CASRKMGRNIQYF; DNA: TGTGCCAGCAGGAAGATGGGGCGGAACATTCAGTACTTC
size: many; V: TRBV28; J: TRBJ2-7; length: 15; D: TRBD2; CDR3: CASSSVTGLFYEQYF; DNA: TGTGCCAGCAGTTCTGTGACGGGACTATTCTACGAGCAGTACTTC
size: .; V: TRBV10-3; J: TRBJ2-7; length: 15; D: .; CDR3: CAITLGLGGSYEQYF; DNA: TGTGCCATCACCCTTGGTTTAGGAGGGTCCTACGAGCAGTACTTC
size: .; V: TRBV2; J: TRBJ2-1; length: 15; D: TRBD2; CDR3: CASNLAGGAYNEQFF; DNA: TGTGCCAGCAATTTAGCGGGAGGAGCCTACAATGAGCAGTTCTTC
size: many; V: TRBV12-3/TRBV12-4; J: TRBJ1-5; length: 15; D: TRBD1; CDR3: CASSLFRGIGQPQHF; DNA: TGTGCCAGCAGTCTGTTCAGGGGGATTGGACAGCCCCAGCATTTT
size: many; V: TRBV6-1; J: TRBJ1-6; length: 14; D: .; CDR3: CASEEGLYNSPLHF; DNA: TGTGCCAGCGAAGAGGGACTGTATAATTCACCCCTCCACTTT
size: .; V: TRBV28; J: TRBJ1-1; length: 13; D: .; CDR3: CTSSLGGNTEAFF; DNA: TGTACCAGCAGTTTGGGGGGGAACACTGAAGCTTTCTTT
size: .; V: TRBV6-1; J: TRBJ2-3; length: 16; D: .; CDR3: CASRWMDGSSTDTQYF; DNA: TGTGCCAGCAGGTGGATGGACGGGTCTAGCACAGATACGCAGTATTTT
size: .; V: TRBV29-1; J: TRBJ2-2; length: 13; D: TRBD2; CDR3: CSAGTRETGELFF; DNA: TGCAGCGCAGGGACTAGAGAGACCGGGGAGCTGTTTTTT
size: .; V: TRBV3-1; J: TRBJ2-7; length: 14; D: .; CDR3: CASSQGLPPYEQYF; DNA: TGTGCCAGCAGCCAAGGGCTCCCGCCCTACGAGCAGTACTTC
size: few; V: TRBV10-3; J: TRBJ2-7; length: 13; D: .; CDR3: CAISEGQIDEQYF; DNA: TGTGCCATCAGTGAGGGGCAGATCGACGAGCAGTACTTC
size: .; V: TRBV6-1; J: TRBJ1-4; length: 14; D: .; CDR3: CASSKGRLGEKLFF; DNA: TGTGCCAGCAGTAAGGGCAGGCTAGGTGAAAAACTGTTTTTT
size: many; V: TRBV11-2; J: TRBJ1-4; length: 15; D: .; CDR3: CASSTGWGTNEKLFF; DNA: TGTGCCAGCAGCACGGGGTGGGGCACTAATGAAAAACTGTTTTTT
size: .; V: TRBV29-1; J: TRBJ1-2; length: 14; D: .; CDR3: CSVEDTAANYGYTF; DNA: TGCAGCGTTGAAGATACAGCTGCTAACTATGGCTACACCTTC
size: few; V: TRBV12-3/TRBV12-4; J: TRBJ1-1; length: 13; D: .; CDR3: CASSTRPGTEAFF; DNA: TGTGCCAGCAGTACCCGGCCCGGCACTGAAGCTTTCTTT
size: few; V: TRBV12-3/TRBV12-4; J: TRBJ2-3; length: 13; D: TRBD1; CDR3: CASSIRTGDTQYF; DNA: TGTGCCAGCAGTATACGGACAGGGGATACGCAGTATTTT
size: .; V: TRBV10-3; J: TRBJ1-1; length: 17; D: .; CDR3: CAISARGTVGGNTEAFF; DNA: TGTGCCATCAGTGCGCGGGGAACAGTCGGAGGGAACACTGAAGCTTTCTTT
size: many; V: TRBV28; J: TRBJ2-7; length: 16; D: TRBD2; CDR3: CASSLPEGLLSYEQYF; DNA: TGTGCCAGCAGTTTACCCGAGGGACTACTCTCCTACGAGCAGTACTTC
size: many; V: TRBV6-1; J: TRBJ2-5; length: 15; D: .; CDR3: CASSERDSFGETQYF; DNA: TGTGCCAGCAGTGAAAGGGACTCTTTTGGGGAGACCCAGTACTTC
size: many; V: TRBV6-5; J: TRBJ2-5; length: 15; D: TRBD2; CDR3: CASSYGLAGGETQYF; DNA: TGTGCCAGCAGCTACGGACTAGCGGGAGGAGAGACCCAGTACTTC
size: few; V: TRBV29-1; J: TRBJ2-7; length: 11; D: .; CDR3: CSVGGGNEQYF; DNA: TGCAGCGTTGGAGGGGGAAACGAGCAGTACTTC
size: many; V: TRBV2; J: TRBJ1-5; length: 18; D: .; CDR3: CASSEAIGELQVNQPQHF; DNA: TGTGCCAGCAGTGAAGCTATCGGGGAACTACAGGTCAATCAGCCCCAGCATTTT
size: few; V: TRBV28; J: TRBJ2-3; length: 16; D: .; CDR3: CASRGTQLSSTDTQYF; DNA: TGTGCCAGCAGGGGGACTCAGCTTTCTAGCACAGATACGCAGTATTTT